The 29 T cell receptor beta chains below were found in one sample sequenced in a study of human versus mouse CDR3 diversity and MHC coevolution. Generated by immunoSEQ multiplex PCR, the TCRdb table keeps only in-frame clones and is missing some. The table includes about 80,000 clones, around 93% detected once. Sequences were obtained from naive CD4+ T cells from blood. The subset was: CD45RO-negative CD62L-positive naive CD4 T cells. Receptor source: a person aged 25 to 75 in good health.

The gene calls are TRBV4-3 and TRBJ1-2, with 8 nucleotides matching TRBD1. The CDR3 totals 14 residues. V gave up 3 bases and J gave up 6 bases; unmatched junction bases: 6. The germline CDR1 and CDR2 sequences are LGHNA and YSLEER. The CDR3 nucleotides are TGCGCCAGCAGCCACTTATCAGGGGGCCATGGCTACACCTTC. This codes for CASSHLSGGHGYTF.

This clone was detected only once. CDR3 sequence (DNA): TGTGCCAGCAGCGAAGGGTTACAGGTTCCTTTCTCTGGGGCCAACGTCCTGACTTTC. Protein: CASSEGLQVPFSGANVLTF. The chain joins TRBV9 to TRBJ2-6; the D gene is possibly TRBD1 (5 bases). The CDR3 runs to 19 residues. The V and J ends lost 3 bases and 0 bases respectively, with 19 bases between them. Germline CDR1 and CDR2: SGDLS and YYNGEE.

V and J are TRBV19 and TRBJ2-7, with 8 bases matching TRBD1. Germline V gene data show CDR1 as LNHDA and CDR2 as SQIVND (reference sequence). V was clipped by 2 bases and J by 4 bases; unmatched bases: 4. The CDR3 has 14 residues. The CDR3 DNA reads TGTGCCAGTAGTATAAGGGACAGGACTTACGAGCAGTACTTC. Translating gives CASSIRDRTYEQYF.

V usage is TRBV9 and J usage is TRBJ1-2, with 9 bases matching TRBD1. This CDR3 contains 15 residues. Per the germline V gene, CDR1 is SGDLS and CDR2 is YYNGEE. J was trimmed by 4 bases and V by 3 bases; bases with no gene match: 7. The CDR3 region is CASSAGTGNRYGYTF. CDR3 sequence (DNA): TGTGCCAGCAGCGCTGGGACAGGGAACCGCTATGGCTACACCTTC.

The chain couples TRBV30 to TRBJ2-7; TRBD2 matches 7 bases. CDR3 length equals 19 residues. Germline values: CDR1 GTSNPN, CDR2 SVGIG (reference sequence). Germline trimming cut 3 bases from V and 0 bases from J; bases unmatched to any gene: 20. Here the CDR3 reads CAWSRLQRIAGASSYEQYF. CDR3 nucleotide sequence: TGTGCCTGGAGCCGCTTACAGAGAATAGCGGGTGCGAGCTCCTACGAGCAGTACTTC.

The chain carries TRBV5-1 and TRBJ2-1; 9 nucleotides match TRBD2. Germline CDR1 SGHRS, CDR2 YFSETQ. This CDR3 spans 15 amino acids. Losses at the gene ends were 4 bases for V and 10 bases for J; bases not matched to a gene: 12. The CDR3 loop is CASSPLAGRDGEQFF. As DNA, the CDR3 is TGCGCCAGCAGCCCACTAGCGGGTAGAGACGGGGAGCAGTTCTTC. Full variable domain (outside the CDR3, taken from reference TRBV5-1 and TRBJ2-1): KAGVTQTPRYLIKTRGQQVTLSCSPISGHRSVSWYQQTPGQGLQFLFEYFSETQRNKGNFPGRFSGRQFSNSRSEMNVSTLELGDSALYLCASSPLAGRDGEQFFGPGTRLTVL.

The chain combines TRBV5-6 with TRBJ1-2, with unresolved D. The CDR3 runs to 13 residues. Germline V CDR1 and CDR2: SGHDT, YYEEEE. Trimming pared 0 bases from V and 10 bases from J, leaving 13 bases between. CDR3 amino acids: CASSLDVGRLYTF. The CDR3 nucleotides are TGTGCCAGCAGCTTGGACGTGGGGAGGCTCTACACCTTC.

The rearrangement uses TRBV7-6 and TRBJ1-1, with a weak D call TRBD1 (5 bases). The germline V and J ends were trimmed by 0 bases and 4 bases, with 12 bases remaining between them. The CDR3 loop spans 15 amino acids. Germline loops: CDR1 SGHVS, CDR2 FNYEAQ. CDR3 amino acids: CASSLAWRGVTEAFF. The CDR3 DNA is TGTGCCAGCAGCTTAGCGTGGAGGGGAGTCACTGAAGCTTTCTTT.

This chain connects TRBV6-5 to TRBJ1-1; D remains ambiguous. Trimming stripped 5 bases from V and 4 bases from J, with 8 bases between. CDR3 length equals 12 residues. CDR1 and CDR2 (germline): MNHEY, SVGAGI. In nucleotides, the CDR3 is TGTGCCAGCAGTAGAACTCTCACTGAAGCTTTCTTT. Its protein is CASSRTLTEAFF.

This chain joins TRBV7-2 and TRBJ1-1; 9 bases align to TRBD1. This CDR3 has 13 amino acids. Germline CDR1 SGHTA, CDR2 FQGNSA. V was clipped by 5 bases and J by 4 bases; unmatched bases: 2. CDR3 sequence (DNA): TGTGCCAGCAGCGCGGACAGGGGCACTGAAGCTTTCTTT. This sequence encodes CASSADRGTEAFF.

The chain couples TRBV18 to TRBJ2-5; 8 bases match TRBD2. Germline V gene data show CDR1 as KGHSH and CDR2 as LQKENI. The CDR3 spans 14 residues. Trimming removed 3 bases from V and 5 bases from J; junction bases left unmatched: 5. The DNA of the CDR3 is TGTGCCAGCTCACCGGGACTAGATCTGGAGACCCAGTACTTC. Its translation is CASSPGLDLETQYF.

The chain has TRBV7-3 and TRBJ1-1; 9 bases are shared with TRBD1. The CDR3 consists of 17 residues. CDR1 SGHTA and CDR2 FQGTGA come from the germline V gene. V lost 2 bases, J lost 5 bases, and 12 bases stayed unmatched. CDR3 DNA: TGTGCCAGCAGCTTAGGTGGGACAGGGCCCTTTGGGACTGAAGCTTTCTTT. Protein sequence: CASSLGGTGPFGTEAFF.

The rearrangement links TRBV7-3 to TRBJ2-2; the match to TRBD1 covers 7 bases. CDR1 SGHTA and CDR2 FQGTGA come from the germline V gene. The CDR3 consists of 16 residues. J lost 3 bases, V lost 8 bases, and 12 bases had no gene match. CDR3 in DNA: TGTGCCAGCGGAACTTACAGGGGTCTGGACACCGGGGAGCTGTTTTTT. Protein sequence: CASGTYRGLDTGELFF.

This rearrangement joins TRBV6-6 to TRBJ2-7; no firm D call. The V end lost 6 bases, the J end lost 2 bases, and 8 bases lay between the germline ends. The germline CDR1 and CDR2 sequences are MNHNY and SVGAGI (reference sequence). The CDR3 runs to 12 residues. CDR3 DNA sequence: TGTGCCAGCAGCTACAGAGCCTACGAGCAGTACTTC. Its protein is CASSYRAYEQYF.

Here the CDR3 reads CASSVNRGLSYEQYF. Written as DNA, the CDR3 is TGCGCCAGCAGCGTAAACAGGGGTCTTTCCTACGAGCAGTACTTC. The chain uses TRBV5-1 and TRBJ2-7; 7 nucleotides align to TRBD1. Germline CDR1 SGHRS, CDR2 YFSETQ. V shed 4 bases and J 1 base; nucleotides not matched to a gene: 8. This CDR3 contains 15 residues.

The chain uses TRBV7-2 and TRBJ2-5; 8 positions agree with TRBD2. The CDR3 consists of 18 residues. In germline, CDR1 is SGHTA, CDR2 FQGNSA. V trimming: 1 base; J trimming: 1 base; junction bases outside the gene matches: 11. The CDR3 loop is CASSLVGHGGRTQETQYF. In nucleotides, the CDR3 is TGTGCCAGCAGCTTAGTGGGGCATGGCGGGAGGACCCAAGAGACCCAGTACTTC.

The J gene is TRBJ2-1, the V gene TRBV11-2; D remains ambiguous. The CDR3 sequence is 16 residues long. CDR1 SGHAT and CDR2 FQNNGV come from the germline V gene. V was cut by 2 bases and J by 3 bases, with 14 bases left in between. CDR3 DNA sequence: TGTGCCAGCAGCTTACCCTTAGACACGAACTACAATGAGCAGTTCTTC. Amino acid sequence: CASSLPLDTNYNEQFF.

The rearrangement joins TRBV28 to TRBJ2-7, with D possibly TRBD1 on 7 matching bases. In germline, CDR1 is MDHEN, CDR2 SYDVKM. CDR3 length equals 16 residues. V was trimmed by 2 bases and J by 3 bases, leaving 17 bases between them. Written as DNA, the CDR3 is TGTGCCAGCAGTTTAGGAGGGGGACAGCACATCTACGAGCAGTACTTC. Translation gives CASSLGGGQHIYEQYF.

V gene TRBV18 combines with J gene TRBJ2-3, with no clear D. This CDR3 region has 13 residues. Trimming shortened V by 4 bases and J by 2 bases, and 7 bases separated the two germline ends. Germline assignment: CDR1 KGHSH and CDR2 LQKENI. CDR3 sequence: CASSRVPTDTQYF. As DNA, the CDR3 is TGTGCCAGCTCACGAGTTCCCACAGATACGCAGTATTTT. Using reference TRBV18 and TRBJ2-3 for the parts outside the CDR3, the full variable domain is NAGVMQNPRHLVRRRGQEARLRCSPMKGHSHVYWYRQLPEEGLKFMVYLQKENIIDESGMPKERFSAEFPKEGPSILRIQQVVRGDSAAYFCASSRVPTDTQYFGPGTRLTVL.

This rearrangement joins TRBV6-1 to TRBJ1-5, with a tentative D call TRBD1 (6 bases). Trimming removed 6 bases from V and 11 bases from J, with 11 bases in between. The CDR3 runs 11 residues. The germline V gene has CDR1 MNHNS and CDR2 SASEGT. The CDR3 is CASSRQGSQHF. CDR3 sequence (DNA): TGTGCCAGCAGCCGCCAGGGGTCCCAGCATTTT.

The V call is TRBV6-5, the J call TRBJ1-2, with TRBD1 matching 7 bases. The CDR3 runs 13 residues. CDR1 and CDR2 (germline): MNHEY, SVGAGI. V was clipped by 5 bases and J by 4 bases; unmatched bases: 4. CDR3 residues: CASSLTGLYGYTF. The CDR3 coding sequence is TGTGCCAGCAGTCTGACAGGGCTCTATGGCTACACCTTC.

The chain combines TRBV9 with TRBJ2-3; 10 bases align to TRBD2. CDR3 length: 19 amino acids. Trimming removed 1 base from V and 0 bases from J; junction bases left unmatched: 11. Germline V gives CDR1 SGDLS, CDR2 YYNGEE. CDR3 coding DNA: TGTGCCAGCAGCGTACGACTAGCGGGTTCGACTACTAGCACAGATACGCAGTATTTT. Amino acid sequence: CASSVRLAGSTTSTDTQYF.

This chain links TRBV11-2 with TRBJ2-3, with 7 bases that match TRBD1. The CDR3 is made up of 15 amino acids. V gave up 1 base and J gave up 3 bases; unmatched junction bases: 4. Germline V gene lookup returns CDR1 SGHAT and CDR2 FQNNGV. The DNA of the CDR3 is TGTGCCAGCAGCTTAGGGGGACAGATGACAGATACGCAGTATTTT. It yields the protein CASSLGGQMTDTQYF.

As regards this clone: Other DNA variants within this sample encode the same CDR3. The chain recombines TRBV5-1 with TRBJ2-1; D is unclear. The CDR3 contains 15 residues. Trimming took off 0 bases at V and 0 bases at J, with 7 bases between the two ends. The V gene's germline CDR1 is SGHRS and CDR2 YFSETQ. In DNA, the CDR3 is TGCGCCAGCAGCTTGGTGGGCAGCTCCTACAATGAGCAGTTCTTC. Translated: CASSLVGSSYNEQFF.

The chain joins TRBV4-1 to TRBJ1-1; 7 bases line up with TRBD1. Trimming removed 2 bases from V and 7 bases from J; junction bases left unmatched: 13. There are 16 residues in the CDR3. Germline-derived CDR1 and CDR2 are MGHRA and YSYEKL. Here the CDR3 reads CASSQPGVRGQDEAFF. CDR3 in DNA: TGCGCCAGCAGCCAACCTGGGGTGAGGGGGCAGGATGAAGCTTTCTTT.

V is TRBV19 and J is TRBJ2-1, with TRBD2 matching 10 bases. J lost 6 bases, V lost 2 bases, and 7 bases had no gene match. The CDR3 is 16 amino acids. Germline CDR1 is LNHDA and CDR2 is SQIVND (reference sequence). CDR3 DNA: TGTGCCAGTAGTATATATCCAGCGGGAGGGAGCAATGAGCAGTTCTTC. This encodes CASSIYPAGGSNEQFF.

This rearrangement joins TRBV29-1 to TRBJ1-2, with 7 bases aligning to TRBD1. This CDR3 comprises 11 residues. V shed 7 bases, J shed 6 bases, and the junction held 5 bases outside the gene matches. CDR1 is SQVTM and CDR2 is ANQGSEA in the germline V gene. The CDR3, as DNA: TGCAGCGGTTTAACAGGGGATGGCTACACCTTC. Its protein is CSGLTGDGYTF. The full variable domain, its missing parts supplied by reference TRBV29-1 and TRBJ1-2, is SAVISQKPSRDICQRGTSLTIQCQVDSQVTMMFWYRQQPGQSLTLIATANQGSEATYESGFVIDKFPISRPNLTFSTLTVSNMSPEDSSIYLCSGLTGDGYTFGSGTRLTVV.

In this sample, this clone turned up a few times. The chain employs TRBV18 and TRBJ1-1; D gene uncertain. Germline CDR1 and CDR2: KGHSH and LQKENI. Trimming stripped 1 base from V and 6 bases from J, with 6 bases between. This CDR3 is built from 12 residues. This CDR3 is CASSPLGAEAFF. The CDR3 nucleotides read TGTGCCAGCTCACCACTAGGAGCTGAAGCTTTCTTT.

For this clone: Other nucleotide sequences from this sample produce the same CDR3. J is TRBJ2-5 and V is TRBV7-2; 7 nucleotides match TRBD2. The ends lost 3 bases at V and 5 bases at J; junction bases unmatched: 6. The CDR3 is 14 residues long. Germline V gene sequence: CDR1 SGHTA, CDR2 FQGNSA. CDR3 sequence: CASSFQRGAETQYF. In nucleotides, the CDR3 is TGTGCCAGCAGCTTTCAGCGGGGAGCCGAGACCCAGTACTTC.